The clone carrying this TCR beta chain was seen at least ten times. The sample originates from a study of human T cells and chemical hapten exposure. On the study more broadly: Sensitization applied 2% DPC to roughly 2 cm by roughly 2 cm of upper inner arm skin.

Time point here: pre-sensitization, week 0. Documented treatment: therapeutic diphenylcyclopropenone sensitization with weekly scalp DPC. Staff drew blood before applying each patch test. Total RNA was extracted from unfractionated whole blood. The study's library attached unique molecular identifiers to single cDNA molecules. In TCRdb, the RACE reads were re-called with MiXCR into one record per CDR3 protein. Of tens of thousands of distinct CDR3 sequences in the sample, 9.5% to 13% were seen once. Trimming cost V 10 bases and J 2 bases, with 21 bases left between them. This CDR3 spans 16 amino acids. Per the germline V gene, CDR1 is LNHDA and CDR2 is SQIVND (reference sequence).

The chain links TRBV19 to TRBJ1-5; D unclear. The sequence derives from a woman between 50 and 59 years old with alopecia areata. Some clones in this sample may be carry-over from other donors' samples. The material was whole blood, obtained in connection with sensitization to the hapten diphenylcyclopropenone (DPC). The CDR3 bases are TGTGCCACCGTGCCGACTCTCTCGGTGGGCAATCAGCCCCAGCATTTT. Protein product: CATVPTLSVGNQPQHF.